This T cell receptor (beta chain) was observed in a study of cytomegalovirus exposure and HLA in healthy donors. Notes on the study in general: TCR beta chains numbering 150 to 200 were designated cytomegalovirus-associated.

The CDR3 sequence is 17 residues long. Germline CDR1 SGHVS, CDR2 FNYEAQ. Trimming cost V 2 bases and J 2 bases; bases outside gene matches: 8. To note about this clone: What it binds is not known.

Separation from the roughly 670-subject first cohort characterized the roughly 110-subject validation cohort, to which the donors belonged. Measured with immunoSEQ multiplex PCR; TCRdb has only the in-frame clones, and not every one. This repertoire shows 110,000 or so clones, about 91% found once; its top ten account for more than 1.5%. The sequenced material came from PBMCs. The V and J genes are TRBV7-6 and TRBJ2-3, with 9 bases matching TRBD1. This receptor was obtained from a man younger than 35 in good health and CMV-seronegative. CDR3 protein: CASSLSGTGITTDTQYF. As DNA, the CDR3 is TGTGCCAGCAGCTTATCCGGGACAGGGATAACCACAGATACGCAGTATTTT. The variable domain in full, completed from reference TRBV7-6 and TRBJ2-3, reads GAGVSQSPRYKVTKRGQDVALRCDPISGHVSLYWYRQALGQGPEFLTYFNYEAQQDKSGLPNDRFSAERPEGSISTLTIQRTEQRDSAMYRCASSLSGTGITTDTQYFGPGTRLTVL.